The 28 T cell receptor beta chains below come from one sample, sequenced in a study of T cell responses to AZD1222 COVID-19 vaccine. Assay: immunoSEQ multiplex PCR; the TCRdb copy retains only in-frame clones and omits some. The sample carries around 130,000 clones, more than 80% recorded once. The sequenced sample was peripheral blood, obtained 28 days after the second dose of the MenACWY control vaccine. The receptors were gathered from an adult who received the MenACWY meningococcal vaccine as a control.

There are a few counts of this clone. The chain employs TRBV6-2 or TRBV6-3 and TRBJ2-2; D uncertain. Between the trimmed V and J ends, which lost 1 base and 5 bases, there was a span of 5 bases. Germline CDR1 is MNHEY and CDR2 is SVGEGT. The CDR3 totals 13 residues. DNA of the CDR3: TGTGCCAGCAGTTACTACGGGACCGGGGAGCTGTTTTTT. This codes for CASSYYGTGELFF.

This clone was observed a few times. CDR3 loop: CASSPGREDGYTF. Written as DNA, the CDR3 is TGTGCCAGCAGCCCTGGGAGGGAAGATGGCTACACCTTC. The rearrangement uses TRBV7-9 and TRBJ1-2, with no clear D. Trimming removed 5 bases from V and 6 bases from J, with 13 bases in between. Germline loops: CDR1 SEHNR, CDR2 FQNEAQ (reference sequence). This CDR3 contains 13 residues. The entire variable domain, with the rest obtained from reference TRBV7-9 and TRBJ1-2, is as follows: DTGVSQNPRHKITKRGQNVTFRCDPISEHNRLYWYRQTLGQGPEFLTYFQNEAQLEKSRLLSDRFSAERPKGSFSTLEIQRTEQGDSAMYLCASSPGREDGYTFGSGTRLTVV.

The J gene is TRBJ1-1, the V gene TRBV2; D gene uncertain. Per germline, CDR1 SNHLY and CDR2 FYNNEI. The CDR3 runs 12 residues. V lost 0 bases and J lost 8, with 7 bases in between. CDR3 sequence: CASSEAPTEAFF. DNA of the CDR3: TGTGCCAGCAGTGAAGCGCCGACCGAAGCTTTCTTT.

The chain uses TRBV9 and TRBJ2-2; possibly TRBD2 for D (5 bases). This CDR3 contains 14 residues. The V end was cut by 4 bases, the J end by 7 bases, with 14 bases between. Per the germline V gene, CDR1 is SGDLS and CDR2 is YYNGEE. CDR3 residues: CASSSTSGNGELFF. In DNA, the CDR3 is TGTGCCAGCAGCAGCACTTCGGGGAACGGGGAGCTGTTTTTT.

The J gene is TRBJ2-2, the V gene TRBV2; 7 positions agree with TRBD2. The CDR3 contains 16 residues. Losses at the gene ends were 7 bases for V and 4 bases for J; bases not matched to a gene: 12. Germline CDR1 reads SNHLY; CDR2 reads FYNNEI. The CDR3 reads CASNTAQREVTGELFF. In DNA, the CDR3 is TGTGCCAGCAACACTGCCCAGCGGGAAGTCACCGGGGAGCTGTTTTTT.

The V call is TRBV11-2, the J call TRBJ1-6; D not resolved. CDR1 SGHAT and CDR2 FQNNGV come from the germline V gene. This CDR3 has 17 residues. V was cut by 3 bases and J by 2 bases, with 14 bases left in between. For the CDR3, the DNA is TGTGCCAGCAGCTTGGCCTTTTCTGGGGCCTATAATTCACCCCTCCACTTT. This gives the protein CASSLAFSGAYNSPLHF.

The J gene is TRBJ2-5, the V gene TRBV29-1; D not certain. Trimming removed 5 bases from V and 5 bases from J, with 9 bases in between. Germline values: CDR1 SQVTM, CDR2 ANQGSEA. This CDR3 comprises 11 residues. This CDR3 is CSVQNLETQYF. CDR3 nucleotide sequence: TGCAGCGTTCAAAATTTGGAGACCCAGTACTTC.

The CDR3 DNA reads TGCGCCAGCAGCTTGGCAATACAGGGGGCGTATGGCTACACCTTC. Its translation: CASSLAIQGAYGYTF. The chain is built from TRBV5-1 and TRBJ1-2; 9 bases agree with TRBD1. The CDR3 length is 15 residues. Germline CDR1 reads SGHRS; CDR2 reads YFSETQ. V was pared by 0 bases and J by 5 bases, with 5 bases of the junction left unmatched.

This chain connects TRBV6-5 to TRBJ2-7; D is uncertain. V dropped 4 bases and J dropped 3 bases, with 7 bases sitting between them. Looked up from germline, CDR1 is MNHEY and CDR2 is SVGAGI. CDR3 length: 12 residues. The DNA for the CDR3 is TGTGCCAGCAGTTCCAAAATCTACGAGCAGTACTTC. Its translation is CASSSKIYEQYF.

The chain couples TRBV7-6 to TRBJ2-7; D is tentatively TRBD1 or TRBD2 (5 bases each). There are 15 residues in the CDR3. The germline gives CDR1 SGHVS, CDR2 FNYEAQ. The V gene lost 1 base and the J gene lost 3 bases, with 13 bases spanning the gap. The CDR3 region has the DNA TGTGCCAGCAGCTTAGTCAGGGAGAGGTTCTACGAGCAGTACTTC. Encoded protein: CASSLVRERFYEQYF.

This clone was detected only once. The chain is built from TRBV28 and TRBJ2-7; D not resolved. Germline loops: CDR1 MDHEN, CDR2 SYDVKM. CDR3 length: 15 amino acids. With 6 bases removed from V and 5 bases from J, the gap between germline ends came to 20 bases. CDR3 sequence: CASRLLVGGSDEQYF. The DNA of the CDR3 is TGTGCCAGCAGACTCCTAGTGGGTGGCAGCGACGAGCAGTACTTC. The whole variable domain, filled in from reference TRBV28 and TRBJ2-7, reads DVKVTQSSRYLVKRTGEKVFLECVQDMDHENMFWYRQDPGLGLRLIYFSYDVKMKEKGDIPEGYSVSREKKERFSLILESASTNQTSMYLCASRLLVGGSDEQYFGPGTRLTVT.

The chain couples TRBV29-1 to TRBJ1-1, with a possible D match to TRBD1 (5 bases). This CDR3 region has 16 residues. CDR1 SQVTM and CDR2 ANQGSEA come from the germline V gene. V was clipped by 2 bases and J by 4 bases, with 20 bases between them. CDR3 DNA sequence: TGCAGCGTTGAAACTTGGCCGGGACGGGGGGTCACTGAAGCTTTCTTT. It is translated as CSVETWPGRGVTEAFF.

To note about this clone: The sample carries other DNA sequences with the same CDR3. The chain uses TRBV15 and TRBJ2-5; TRBD2 agrees at 9 bases. The trim removed 0 bases at V and 1 base at J, leaving 3 bases unmatched. The V gene's germline CDR1 is LNHNV and CDR2 YYDKDF (reference sequence). This CDR3 region has 16 residues. The CDR3 bases are TGTGCCACCAGCAGAGATCGAGCGGGGGGCCAAGAGACCCAGTACTTC. Translating gives CATSRDRAGGQETQYF.

The table lists this clone with a count of one. The chain employs TRBV11-1 and TRBJ1-5, with D unclear. CDR1 and CDR2 (germline): SGHAT, FQDESV (reference sequence). The CDR3 is 14 amino acids. Trimming left V 1 base short and J 2 bases short, with 6 bases between. CDR3 loop: CASSLGGGNQPQHF. The CDR3 coding sequence is TGTGCCAGCAGCTTAGGCGGAGGCAATCAGCCCCAGCATTTT.

The sample holds one count of this clone. V gene TRBV29-1 combines with J gene TRBJ2-1; D call uncertain. The CDR3 extends over 16 amino acids. Trimming pared 1 base from V and 0 bases from J, leaving 13 bases between. CDR1 is SQVTM, CDR2 ANQGSEA, per germline. This CDR3 reads CSVEVFIRSSYNEQFF. The CDR3 DNA follows: TGCAGCGTTGAAGTTTTTATACGGAGCTCCTACAATGAGCAGTTCTTC.

CDR3 protein: CASAINTGELFF. CDR3 nucleotide sequence: TGTGCCAGCGCTATTAACACCGGGGAGCTGTTTTTT. V usage is TRBV27 and J usage is TRBJ2-2; D is undetermined. Trimming took 8 bases from V and 2 from J, leaving 6 bases between them. Germline V gene lookup returns CDR1 MNHEY and CDR2 SMNVEV (reference sequence). The CDR3 covers 12 residues.

The V call is TRBV5-4, the J call TRBJ1-2; tentatively, D is TRBD1 (5 bases). This CDR3 spans 15 amino acids. The V end was cut by 6 bases, the J end by 8 bases, with 23 bases between. CDR1 is SGHNT, CDR2 YYREEE, per germline (reference sequence). CDR3 sequence (DNA): TGTGCCAGCAAAGGGGCGTCGAATTCTGAGCACGGCTACACCTTC. Translated, it gives CASKGASNSEHGYTF.

V and J are TRBV2 and TRBJ2-2; the D is unclear. Looked up from germline, CDR1 is SNHLY and CDR2 is FYNNEI. This CDR3 is built from 13 residues. Between the trimmed V and J ends, which lost 1 base and 7 bases, there was a span of 7 bases. The CDR3 is CASSEVPGGELFF. The CDR3 region has the DNA TGTGCCAGCAGTGAAGTTCCGGGCGGGGAGCTGTTTTTT.

This clone showed up just once. The rearrangement joins TRBV18 to TRBJ2-1, with TRBD1 matching over 8 bases. Unmatched junction bases numbered 9, after V lost 3 bases and J lost 8 bases. The V gene's germline CDR1 is KGHSH and CDR2 LQKENI. This CDR3 has 15 amino acids. The CDR3 spells CASSPLTGAGDEQFF. The CDR3 DNA reads as TGTGCCAGCTCACCGCTGACAGGGGCTGGGGATGAGCAGTTCTTC.

The CDR3 reads CASSLERFSGNTIYF. CDR3 nucleotide sequence: TGTGCCAGCAGTTTAGAACGGTTCTCTGGAAACACCATATATTTT. The chain joins TRBV6-5 to TRBJ1-3; no clear D gene. CDR1 MNHEY and CDR2 SVGAGI come from the germline V gene. The CDR3 has 15 amino acids. The V gene lost 4 bases and the J gene lost 0 bases, with 10 bases spanning the gap.

The chain has TRBV6-5 and TRBJ1-5; a weak D match, TRBD1 (5 bases). This CDR3 contains 16 residues. Trimming removed 0 bases at V and 2 bases at J, with 11 bases between. Germline loops: CDR1 MNHEY, CDR2 SVGAGI. Here the CDR3 DNA reads TGTGCCAGCAGTTACTCCGGGGGTACGGGCAATCAGCCCCAGCATTTT. Translation: CASSYSGGTGNQPQHF.

The chain uses TRBV6-4 and TRBJ2-3; D unresolved. V gave up 0 bases and J gave up 0 bases, with 7 bases separating them. Germline CDR1 and CDR2: MRHNA and SNTAGT. The CDR3 runs 15 residues. In DNA form, the CDR3 reads TGTGCCAGCAGTGACTCGGCGGTTAGCACAGATACGCAGTATTTT. As protein: CASSDSAVSTDTQYF.

This rearrangement joins TRBV9 to TRBJ2-1; D possibly corresponds to TRBD2 (6 bases). V was cut by 0 bases and J by 5 bases, with 12 bases left in between. The CDR3 is made up of 15 amino acids. Germline loops: CDR1 SGDLS, CDR2 YYNGEE. The CDR3: CASSVAGVMDNEQFF. CDR3 sequence (DNA): TGTGCCAGCAGCGTAGCGGGAGTTATGGACAATGAGCAGTTCTTC.

This sequence joins TRBV3-1 (or the pseudogene TRBV3-2) and TRBJ2-7; TRBD1 is a possible D gene (5 bases). V was clipped by 1 base and J by 2 bases, with 6 bases between them. The CDR3 covers 13 residues. Germline CDR1 LGHDT, CDR2 YNNKEL (reference sequence). The CDR3 reads CASSQAGTYEQYF. For the CDR3, the DNA is TGTGCCAGCAGCCAAGCAGGGACCTACGAGCAGTACTTC.

The count of this clone is one. The V call is TRBV28, the J call TRBJ1-5; weak D call: TRBD1 (5 bases). CDR3 length equals 15 residues. The germline CDR1 and CDR2 sequences are MDHEN and SYDVKM. Trimming removed 8 bases from V and 7 bases from J, with 21 bases in between. The CDR3 bases are TGTGCCAGCCAACTCTCGGGGGGGGAACGGCAGCCCCAGCATTTT. Translation: CASQLSGGERQPQHF.

The V call is TRBV4-3, the J call TRBJ2-2; TRBD1 matches at 7 bases. The CDR3 is 16 amino acids. Germline assignment: CDR1 LGHNA and CDR2 YSLEER. The V gene end was trimmed by 3 bases and the J gene end by 3 bases; junction bases not matched to a gene: 7. The CDR3 sequence: CASSQDRNGDTGELFF. For the CDR3, the DNA is TGCGCCAGCAGCCAGGACAGGAATGGGGACACCGGGGAGCTGTTTTTT.

On this clone: Other nucleotide sequences in the sample specify the same CDR3. The V gene is TRBV15, the J gene TRBJ2-2; D perhaps matches TRBD2 (5 bases). This CDR3 comprises 15 residues. Germline V lookup: CDR1 LNHNV, CDR2 YYDKDF (reference sequence). The ends were cut back, 1 base at V and 4 bases at J, with 10 bases in the middle. The CDR3 spells CATSRGGAATGELFF. The CDR3 nucleotides are TGTGCCACCAGCAGAGGGGGAGCGGCCACCGGGGAGCTGTTTTTT.

The chain links TRBV29-1 to TRBJ1-1, with 7 bases that match TRBD1. V shed 7 bases and J 3 bases; nucleotides not matched to a gene: 17. In germline, CDR1 is SQVTM, CDR2 ANQGSEA. CDR3 length: 16 amino acids. CDR3 in DNA: TGCAGCGGCGGAACCCCCCAGGGGGTAGGGTACACTGAAGCTTTCTTT. Its protein is CSGGTPQGVGYTEAFF.